Following are 14 T cell receptor beta chains from one sample sequenced in a study of cytomegalovirus exposure and HLA in healthy donors. The study ran its PCR with 60 Vbeta and 13 Jbeta primers. Generated by immunoSEQ multiplex PCR, the TCRdb table keeps only in-frame clones and is missing some. This table holds 150,000 to 200,000 clones, 70% to 80% found once. The sample comprised PBMCs. These receptors came from a young woman in good health and CMV-seropositive.

V gene TRBV19 combines with J gene TRBJ1-5; TRBD1 agrees at 7 bases. Per the germline V gene, CDR1 is LNHDA and CDR2 is SQIVND (reference sequence). The ends lost 4 bases at V and 4 bases at J; junction bases unmatched: 7. The CDR3 is made up of 15 amino acids. The CDR3 DNA reads TGTGCCAGTAGTAAATTCCAGACAGGGAATCAGCCCCAGCATTTT. Translated: CASSKFQTGNQPQHF.

The gene calls are TRBV11-3 and TRBJ1-1, with D possibly being TRBD1 (6 bases). The CDR3 has 15 amino acids. Between the trimmed V and J ends, which lost 4 bases and 5 bases, there was a span of 17 bases. The germline V gene has CDR1 SGHNT and CDR2 YENEEA. The CDR3 DNA sequence: TGTGCCAGCAGCTCGACACAGGGCTGGTGGACTGAAGCTTTCTTT. Encoded protein: CASSSTQGWWTEAFF.

The rearrangement links TRBV11-2 to TRBJ2-7; D is possibly TRBD2 (7 bases). The CDR3 is 16 residues long. The germline V and J ends were trimmed by 1 base and 0 bases, with 13 bases remaining between them. Germline V gene sequence: CDR1 SGHAT, CDR2 FQNNGV. The DNA of the CDR3 is TGTGCCAGCAGCTTAGGGGGGGGCGGAGGCTCCTACGAGCAGTACTTC. Protein product: CASSLGGGGGSYEQYF.

This chain uses TRBV28 with TRBJ1-1; perhaps TRBD1 as D (6 bases). The CDR3 loop spans 16 amino acids. Germline CDR1 MDHEN, CDR2 SYDVKM. Trimming removed 3 bases from V and 1 base from J, with 15 bases in between. CDR3 region: CASSFSGGAGNTEAFF. As DNA, the CDR3 is TGTGCCAGCAGTTTTTCTGGGGGCGCCGGGAACACTGAAGCTTTCTTT.

This rearrangement joins TRBV4-3 to TRBJ2-7; 7 bases are a match to TRBD2. CDR3 size: 16 residues. Germline CDR1 is LGHNA and CDR2 is YSLEER. Trimming took 1 base from V and 4 from J; bases not matched to a gene: 10. CDR3 protein: CASSQVRDGRWYEQYF. DNA of the CDR3: TGCGCCAGCAGCCAAGTAAGGGACGGGAGGTGGTACGAGCAGTACTTC.

Concerning this clone: At one of its ends the junction is not consistent with the germline gene, which may arise from a read error. J is TRBJ2-4 and V is TRBV6-6; D may be TRBD1 (6 bases). CDR3 size: 13 residues. Germline assignment: CDR1 MNHNY and CDR2 SVGAGI (reference sequence). In DNA form, the CDR3 reads TGTGCCAGCAGTAAGGACAGAAAAACATTCCCTCACTTC. This sequence encodes CASSKDRKTFPHF.

This chain joins TRBV30 and TRBJ1-2; a possible D gene is TRBD1 (5 bases). CDR3 size: 12 residues. Trimming stripped 1 base from V and 6 bases from J, with 9 bases between. Germline V gene sequence: CDR1 GTSNPN, CDR2 SVGIG (reference sequence). The CDR3 spells CAWSATTDGYTF. The CDR3, as DNA: TGTGCCTGGAGTGCCACGACAGATGGCTACACCTTC.

The chain employs TRBV30 and TRBJ2-7, with D possibly matching TRBD2 (7 bases). V was trimmed by 2 bases and J by 5 bases, leaving 13 bases between them. Germline values: CDR1 GTSNPN, CDR2 SVGIG (reference sequence). CDR3 length: 13 residues. The CDR3 is CAWSRGAFNEQYF. In DNA, the CDR3 is TGTGCCTGGAGTCGGGGGGCTTTCAACGAGCAGTACTTC.

The chain combines TRBV11-3 with TRBJ2-3; D possibly corresponds to TRBD2 (5 bases). CDR1 is SGHNT, CDR2 YENEEA, per germline. V lost 2 bases and J 0 bases, leaving 12 bases between the germline ends. This CDR3 comprises 16 residues. CDR3 sequence (DNA): TGTGCCAGCAGCTTAAGGGAGATCGCTAGCACAGATACGCAGTATTTT. Its translation: CASSLREIASTDTQYF.

CDR3 protein: CASSLGQYKPMGAFF. CDR3 DNA: TGTGCCAGCAGTTTAGGACAGTATAAGCCCATGGGAGCTTTCTTT. The chain couples TRBV28 to TRBJ1-1; TRBD1 is a possible D gene (6 bases). This CDR3 has 15 amino acids. Per germline, CDR1 MDHEN and CDR2 SYDVKM. The ends were cut back, 2 bases at V and 10 bases at J, with 20 bases in the middle. Complete variable domain (other parts from reference TRBV28 and TRBJ1-1): DVKVTQSSRYLVKRTGEKVFLECVQDMDHENMFWYRQDPGLGLRLIYFSYDVKMKEKGDIPEGYSVSREKKERFSLILESASTNQTSMYLCASSLGQYKPMGAFFGQGTRLTVV.

This chain uses TRBV10-3 with TRBJ2-2; 9 bases are a match to TRBD1. The CDR3 runs 15 residues. Unmatched junction bases numbered 10, after V lost 10 bases and J lost 4 bases. Germline V gene sequence: CDR1 ENHRY, CDR2 SYGVKD. In nucleotides, the CDR3 is TGTGCCAACCAGGGACAGGGAGGGGGCACCGGGGAGCTGTTTTTT. Protein sequence: CANQGQGGGTGELFF.

This clone has just a few counts. The V call is TRBV19, the J call TRBJ2-3; 9 positions agree with TRBD2. Per the germline V gene, CDR1 is LNHDA and CDR2 is SQIVND (reference sequence). V shed 8 bases, J shed 2 bases, and the junction held 8 bases outside the gene matches. This CDR3 contains 15 residues. CDR3 in DNA: TGTGCCAGTTCCCCGCGGGAGGGCTTCACAGATACGCAGTATTTT. Translation gives CASSPREGFTDTQYF.

In this sample, this clone turned up once. This chain links TRBV28 with TRBJ2-1, with D possibly being TRBD1 (5 bases). Trimming cost V 5 bases and J 4 bases, with 12 bases left between them. Germline-derived CDR1 and CDR2 are MDHEN and SYDVKM. The CDR3 is 14 amino acids. In DNA form, the CDR3 reads TGTGCCAGCAGTCCGCCGACAGAATACAATGAGCAGTTCTTC. Translating gives CASSPPTEYNEQFF.

The CDR3 region has the DNA TGTGCCAGTAGTTCCCTAGCGGGAGGGCCCTACAAGACCGGGGAGCTGTTTTTT. Translation: CASSSLAGGPYKTGELFF. This chain links TRBV19 with TRBJ2-2, with 12 bases fitting TRBD2. Trimming cost V 5 bases and J 5 bases; bases outside gene matches: 12. Germline CDR1 is LNHDA and CDR2 is SQIVND (reference sequence). CDR3 length: 18 residues.